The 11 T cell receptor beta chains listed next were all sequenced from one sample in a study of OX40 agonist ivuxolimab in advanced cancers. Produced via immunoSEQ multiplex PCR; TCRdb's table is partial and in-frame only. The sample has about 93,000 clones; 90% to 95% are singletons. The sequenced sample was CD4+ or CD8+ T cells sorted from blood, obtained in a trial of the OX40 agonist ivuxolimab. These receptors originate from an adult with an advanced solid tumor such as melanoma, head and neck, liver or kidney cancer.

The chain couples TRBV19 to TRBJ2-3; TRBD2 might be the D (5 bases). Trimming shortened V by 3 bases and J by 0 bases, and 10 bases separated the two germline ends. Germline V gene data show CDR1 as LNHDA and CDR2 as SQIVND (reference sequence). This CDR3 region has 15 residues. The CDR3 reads CASSIGLASTDTQYF. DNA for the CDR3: TGTGCCAGTAGTATCGGACTGGCCAGCACAGATACGCAGTATTTT.

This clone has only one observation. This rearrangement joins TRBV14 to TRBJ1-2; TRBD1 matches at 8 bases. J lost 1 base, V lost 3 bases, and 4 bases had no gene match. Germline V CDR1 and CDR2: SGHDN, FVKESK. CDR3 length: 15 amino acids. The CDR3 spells CASSHNRGNNYGYTF. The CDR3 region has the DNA TGTGCCAGCAGCCATAACAGGGGGAATAACTATGGCTACACCTTC.

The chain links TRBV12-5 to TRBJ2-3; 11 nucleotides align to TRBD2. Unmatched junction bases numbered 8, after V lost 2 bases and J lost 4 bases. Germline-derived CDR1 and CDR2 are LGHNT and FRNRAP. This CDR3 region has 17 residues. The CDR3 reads CASGLMTSGTPPDTQYF. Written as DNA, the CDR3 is TGTGCTAGTGGTTTGATGACTAGCGGGACCCCCCCAGATACGCAGTATTTT.

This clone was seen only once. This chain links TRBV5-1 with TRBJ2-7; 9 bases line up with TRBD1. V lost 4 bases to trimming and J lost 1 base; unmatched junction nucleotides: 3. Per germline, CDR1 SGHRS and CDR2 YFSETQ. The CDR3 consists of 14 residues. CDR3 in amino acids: CASSIGQGSYEQYF. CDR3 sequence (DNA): TGCGCCAGCAGCATCGGACAGGGGTCCTACGAGCAGTACTTC.

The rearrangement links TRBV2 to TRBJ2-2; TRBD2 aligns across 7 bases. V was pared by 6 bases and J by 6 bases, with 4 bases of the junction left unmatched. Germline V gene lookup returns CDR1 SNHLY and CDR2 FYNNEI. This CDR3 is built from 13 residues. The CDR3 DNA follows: TGTGCCAGCAGAGCGGGGTGGGCCGGGGAGCTGTTTTTT. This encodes CASRAGWAGELFF.

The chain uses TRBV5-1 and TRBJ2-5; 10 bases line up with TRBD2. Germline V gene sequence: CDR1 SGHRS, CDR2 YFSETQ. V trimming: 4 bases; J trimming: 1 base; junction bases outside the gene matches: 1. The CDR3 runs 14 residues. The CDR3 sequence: CASSQREGQETQYF. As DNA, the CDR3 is TGCGCCAGCAGCCAGCGGGAGGGCCAAGAGACCCAGTACTTC.

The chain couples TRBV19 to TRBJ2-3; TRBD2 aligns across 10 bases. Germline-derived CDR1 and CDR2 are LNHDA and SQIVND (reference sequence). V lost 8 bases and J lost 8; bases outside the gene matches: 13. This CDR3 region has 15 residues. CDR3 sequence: CASHKGAGGIPTQYF. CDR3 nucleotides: TGTGCCAGTCACAAGGGAGCGGGAGGGATCCCTACGCAGTATTTT.

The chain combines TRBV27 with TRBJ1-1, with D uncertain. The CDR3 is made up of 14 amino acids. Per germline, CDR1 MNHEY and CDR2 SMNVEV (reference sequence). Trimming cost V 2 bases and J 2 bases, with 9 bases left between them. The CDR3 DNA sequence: TGTGCCAGCAGTTTAGAAGCAGGAAACACTGAAGCTTTCTTT. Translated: CASSLEAGNTEAFF.

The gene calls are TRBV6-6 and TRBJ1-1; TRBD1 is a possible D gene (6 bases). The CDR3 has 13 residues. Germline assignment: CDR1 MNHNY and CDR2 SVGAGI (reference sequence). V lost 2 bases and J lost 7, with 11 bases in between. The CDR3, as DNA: TGTGCCAGCAGTTACCTGCAGGGGAATGAAGCTTTCTTT. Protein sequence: CASSYLQGNEAFF.

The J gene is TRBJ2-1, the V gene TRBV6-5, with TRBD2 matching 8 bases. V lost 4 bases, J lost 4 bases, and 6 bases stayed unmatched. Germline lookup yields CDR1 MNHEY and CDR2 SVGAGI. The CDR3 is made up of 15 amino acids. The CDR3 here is CASSLSGSGYNEQFF. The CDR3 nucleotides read TGTGCCAGCAGTTTAAGCGGGAGTGGGTACAATGAGCAGTTCTTC.

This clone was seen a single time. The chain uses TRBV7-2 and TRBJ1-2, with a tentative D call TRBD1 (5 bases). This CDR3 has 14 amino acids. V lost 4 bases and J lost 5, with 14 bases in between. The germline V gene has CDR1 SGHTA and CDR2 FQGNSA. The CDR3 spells CASSSDQGGYGYTF. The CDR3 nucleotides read TGTGCCAGCAGCTCCGACCAGGGCGGGTATGGCTACACCTTC.